This T cell receptor beta chain was recorded in a study of OX40 agonist ivuxolimab in advanced cancers. This table comes from immunoSEQ multiplex PCR, and its TCRdb copy is limited to in-frame clones, with some not included. In the table there are some 140,000 clones, 90% of which are singletons. Germline CDR1 reads SGHVS; CDR2 reads FNYEAQ. Trimming removed 6 bases at V and 1 base at J, with 15 bases between. The CDR3 sequence is 15 residues long. The chain links TRBV7-6 to TRBJ2-5; perhaps TRBD2 as D (6 bases). This receptor was taken from an adult with an advanced solid tumor such as melanoma, head and neck, liver or kidney cancer. Source: CD4+ or CD8+ T cells sorted from blood, taken in a trial of the OX40 agonist ivuxolimab. The CDR3 bases are TGTGCCAGCAGAGTGGCGGGAAGCCTCCAAGAGACCCAGTACTTC. Translated, it gives CASRVAGSLQETQYF. The full variable domain, completed using reference TRBV7-6 and TRBJ2-5, is GAGVSQSPRYKVTKRGQDVALRCDPISGHVSLYWYRQALGQGPEFLTYFNYEAQQDKSGLPNDRFSAERPEGSISTLTIQRTEQRDSAMYRCASRVAGSLQETQYFGPGTRLLVL.